These T cell receptor beta chains were read from a single sample in a study of blood T cells in healthy people across ages. TCRdb re-derived calls from the 5' RACE reads in MiXCR, one entry per CDR3 protein. The sample lists 450,000 to 650,000 distinct CDR3 sequences; around 24% were seen once. This sample also belongs to another study, concerning T cells of mothers and their children.

The sequenced sample was blood. All receptors derive from a boy aged 10-17 years in good health. CDR3s include the opening cysteine and the closing phenylalanine or tryptophan. D genes are given only for firm matches. Not every row has a clone size; where given, it reads once, few, many or a size class.

>NA|TRBJ2-2|TRBV9|NA
TGTGCCAGCAGCTCCGGCGTACCAGGTCCCGGGGAGCTGTTTTTT
CASSSGVPGPGELFF
>NA|TRBJ1-5|TRBV11-2|NA
TGTGCCAGCAGCTTCCCAGTCTTGCGTCAGCCCCAGCATTTT
CASSFPVLRQPQHF
>TRBD2|TRBJ2-2|TRBV11-1|few
TGTGCCAGCAGCCAACCGGGACTAGCAGGCACCGGGGAGCTGTTTTTT
CASSQPGLAGTGELFF
>TRBD1|TRBJ2-7|TRBV29-1|NA
TGCAGCGTCGTGGACAGGGAGTATACGGACGAGCAGTACTTC
CSVVDREYTDEQYF
>NA|TRBJ2-1|TRBV12-5|few
TGTGCTAGTGGTTTCGGGACCCTGTCCTACAATGAGCAGTTCTTC
CASGFGTLSYNEQFF
>TRBD2|TRBJ2-5|TRBV7-9|NA
TGTGCCAGCAGCTCTTTACTAGCGGGGGGCGGGGAGACCCAGTACTTC
CASSSLLAGGGETQYF
>NA|TRBJ2-2|TRBV20-1|once
TGCAGTGCTAGAATACCCAGGGGCACCGGGGAGCTGTTTTTT
CSARIPRGTGELFF
>NA|TRBJ1-2|TRBV28|NA
TGTGCCAGCTTGCGGGACTTGGGCAGCGCGTTTAACTATGGCTACACCTTC
CASLRDLGSAFNYGYTF
>NA|TRBJ2-5|TRBV5-8|many
TGTGCCAGCAGTTCATACTACCAAGAGACCCAGTACTTC
CASSSYYQETQYF
>NA|TRBJ1-2|TRBV29-1|NA
TGCAGCGTTGATGGCGGGTTGGGCGGCTACACCTTC
CSVDGGLGGYTF
>NA|TRBJ2-3|TRBV5-1|few
TGCGCCAGCAGTGGGACCGCCGAGCCCACAGATACGCAGTATTTT
CASSGTAEPTDTQYF
>NA|TRBJ2-1|TRBV9|few
TGTGCCAGCAGCGTAGCTTTCACCGACAATGAGCAGTTCTTC
CASSVAFTDNEQFF
>NA|TRBJ1-1|TRBV7-2|few
TGTGCCAGCAGCCCGGGCGGCGCGGGGGGGAACACTGAAGCTTTCTTT
CASSPGGAGGNTEAFF
>TRBD1|TRBJ1-3|TRBV12-3/TRBV12-4|NA
TGTGCCAGCAGTTCCGACGACAGGGGAGGCTCTGGAAACACCATATATTTT
CASSSDDRGGSGNTIYF
>TRBD1|TRBJ1-2|TRBV11-2|NA
TGTGCCAGCAGCTGGGGGCAGGGGGACTATGGCTACACCTTC
CASSWGQGDYGYTF
>NA|TRBJ2-1|TRBV2|NA
TGTGCCAGCAGTGAACCGGGGGTTGAGGTGTATGAGCAGTTCTTC
CASSEPGVEVYEQFF
>NA|TRBJ1-5|TRBV2|few
TGTGCCAGCAGGACTATAGGGGGAAGCAATCAGCCCCAGCATTTT
CASRTIGGSNQPQHF
>TRBD1|TRBJ1-5|TRBV28|NA
TGTGCCATCGCCCGGCTCCGGGGACAGGGGAATCAGCCCCAGCATTTT
CAIARLRGQGNQPQHF
>NA|TRBJ2-5|TRBV6-6|NA
TGTGCCAGCAGCATGCGGGGTACGACTTTTGGAGAGACCCAGTACTTC
CASSMRGTTFGETQYF
>NA|TRBJ1-1|TRBV20-1|few
TGCAGTGCTAGGGGGCAGAGCACTGAAGCTTTCTTT
CSARGQSTEAFF
>NA|TRBJ2-5|TRBV5-1|few
TGCGCCAGCAGAGTAGCATCCTCAATAACCCAGTATTTC
CASRVASSITQYF
>NA|TRBJ2-5|TRBV7-9|many
TGTGCCAGCAAAAAAGCCCCGGGACAAGAGACCCAGTACTTC
CASKKAPGQETQYF
>NA|TRBJ2-7|TRBV18|few
TGTGCCAGCTCACCGGGACTTGGCTCCTACGAGCAGTACTTC
CASSPGLGSYEQYF
>NA|TRBJ1-5|TRBV7-9|few
TGTGCCAGCAGCTTAGAGGGGGATAGCAATCAGCCCCAGCATTTT
CASSLEGDSNQPQHF
>NA|TRBJ1-1|TRBV20-1|NA
TGCAGTGCTAGTGTGAACACTGAAGCTTTCTTT
CSASVNTEAFF
>TRBD2|TRBJ2-1|TRBV5-1|NA
TGCGCCAGCAGCTTGGCCTTTAATGCGGGAGTCGATGAGCAGTTCTTC
CASSLAFNAGVDEQFF
>NA|TRBJ1-2|TRBV20-1|NA
TGCAGTGCTAGAGACCGCAGGTTATTAGGGGTCGGTCCCGATGGCTACACCTTC
CSARDRRLLGVGPDGYTF
>TRBD2|TRBJ2-1|TRBV25-1|NA
TGTACCAGCAGTGAATCGGCTAGCGGGACGTACAATGAGCAGTTCTTC
CTSSESASGTYNEQFF
>TRBD2|TRBJ2-1|TRBV20-1|NA
TGCAGTGCTAGTGGACTAGCGGGAGGAATCTACAATGAGCAGTTCTTC
CSASGLAGGIYNEQFF
>NA|TRBJ2-2|TRBV3-1|NA
TGTGCCAGCAGCTCAACCCCGTGGGGAATCCCGTCCGCCGGGGAGCTGTTTTTT
CASSSTPWGIPSAGELFF
>TRBD2|TRBJ2-3|TRBV7-2|NA
TGTGCCAGCAGCCTAGTTTCGCTAGCGGGGGTCACAGATACGCAGTATTTT
CASSLVSLAGVTDTQYF
>TRBD2|TRBJ2-3|TRBV14|NA
TGTGCCAGCAGCCAAGATCTCGGAGCGGGGTTCACAGATACGCAGTATTTT
CASSQDLGAGFTDTQYF
>NA|TRBJ2-3|TRBV4-1|NA
TGCGCCAGCAGCCAAGATCTCTCTAGCACTCCTAGTACAGATACGCAGTATTTT
CASSQDLSSTPSTDTQYF
>TRBD1|TRBJ1-2|TRBV7-9|few
TGTGCCAGCGCTCCTGGACAGGGTGGTTACTATGGCTACACCTTC
CASAPGQGGYYGYTF
>NA|TRBJ2-5|TRBV20-1|few
TGCAGTGCTAGAGGGCAGGGAGAGACCCAGTACTTC
CSARGQGETQYF
>NA|TRBJ1-3|TRBV12-3/TRBV12-4|NA
TGTGCCAGCAGTTTAACGGCCACCTCTGGAAACACCATATATTTT
CASSLTATSGNTIYF
>NA|TRBJ2-1|TRBV29-1|NA
TGCAGCGGGAAAGGTGCAAACAATGAGCAGTTCTTC
CSGKGANNEQFF
>TRBD2|TRBJ2-5|TRBV6-5|NA
TGTGCCAGCAGTTACTGGACTAGCGGGAGGAAAGAGACCCAGTACTTC
CASSYWTSGRKETQYF
>NA|TRBJ1-2|TRBV5-6|once
TGTGCCAGCAGCTCGTTAGGTGCGGACTATGGCTACACCTTC
CASSSLGADYGYTF
>TRBD1|TRBJ1-1|TRBV12-3/TRBV12-4|many
TGTGCCAGCAGTCCCGGACAGGGGAGGAACACTGAAGCTTTCTTT
CASSPGQGRNTEAFF
>TRBD1|TRBJ2-1|TRBV20-1|NA
TGCGGTGCTAGAGTCCCGGGACAGCTTAGTAGGCGGTCCTACAATGAGCAGTTCTTC
CGARVPGQLSRRSYNEQFF
>NA|TRBJ2-3|TRBV7-2|NA
TGTGCCAGCAGCTTAGTACCTCGAGTATCCACAGATACGCAGTATTTT
CASSLVPRVSTDTQYF
>NA|TRBJ1-2|TRBV9|NA
TGTGCCAGCAGCGTAGACGGTGGCCCGGAGGGAGGCTATGGCTACACCTTC
CASSVDGGPEGGYGYTF
>TRBD1|TRBJ1-6|TRBV4-1|NA
TGCGCCAGCAGCCAAGATGTGGGACAGTTCGGATCATCACCCCTCCACTTT
CASSQDVGQFGSSPLHF
>NA|TRBJ1-1|TRBV18|few
TGTGCCAGCTCACCCACGCCCGAAGTCAATGAAGCTTTCTTT
CASSPTPEVNEAFF
>NA|TRBJ2-3|TRBV7-8|few
TGTGCCAGCAGTCCGGGACGGCGCGTAGATACGCAGTATTTT
CASSPGRRVDTQYF
>TRBD1|TRBJ2-2|TRBV2|NA
TGTGCCAGCAGTCCAGACAGGGGTGGCCTATCCGGGGAGCTGTTTTTT
CASSPDRGGLSGELFF
>NA|TRBJ1-1|TRBV4-1|NA
TGCGCCAGCAGCCAAGGGGGAAGTGTCACTGAAGCTTTCTTT
CASSQGGSVTEAFF
>NA|TRBJ1-2|TRBV18|NA
TGTGCCAGCTCACCTTCAGGACGTAGCTATGGCTACACCTTC
CASSPSGRSYGYTF